The 30 T cell receptor beta chains listed next were all sequenced from one sample in a study of cytomegalovirus exposure and HLA in healthy donors. Method: immunoSEQ multiplex PCR; TCRdb's copy keeps in-frame clones and lacks some. The sample contains 150,000 to 200,000 clones, roughly nine tenths of which appear only once. The sample taken for sequencing was PBMCs. These receptors were taken from a woman aged 18-35 years in good health and CMV-seropositive.

The J gene is TRBJ1-2, the V gene TRBV2, with 9 bases that match TRBD1. The CDR3 loop spans 15 amino acids. J was trimmed by 4 bases and V by 6 bases; bases with no gene match: 9. Germline-derived CDR1 and CDR2 are SNHLY and FYNNEI. The CDR3 region is CASSPTGGAPYGYTF. The CDR3 nucleotides are TGTGCCAGCAGCCCTACAGGGGGCGCTCCCTATGGCTACACCTTC.

V and J are TRBV4-2 and TRBJ1-2; 7 nucleotides line up with TRBD1. V lost 1 base, J lost 4 bases, and 6 bases stayed unmatched. Germline CDR1 LGHNA, CDR2 YNFKEQ. The CDR3 spans 15 residues. Here the CDR3 DNA reads TGTGCCAGCAGCCAAGCAACGACAGGGATCTATGGCTACACCTTC. It is translated as CASSQATTGIYGYTF.

The sample holds a few counts of this clone. The genes are TRBV11-1 and TRBJ2-1, with D tentatively TRBD1 (5 bases). The CDR3 totals 14 residues. Germline assignment: CDR1 SGHAT and CDR2 FQDESV (reference sequence). The V end lost 3 bases, the J end lost 3 bases, and 9 bases lay between the germline ends. The CDR3: CASSFTQGYNEQFF. The CDR3 DNA is TGTGCCAGCAGCTTCACCCAGGGCTACAATGAGCAGTTCTTC.

This chain connects TRBV21-1 to TRBJ1-1. TRBV21-1 is deemed a pseudogene. The CDR3 consists of 12 residues. CDR3 in amino acids: CASSKASPEAFF. The CDR3 nucleotides read TGTGCCAGCAGCAAAGCCTCCCCTGAAGCTTTCTTT.

The V gene is TRBV21-1, the J gene TRBJ2-7; TRBD2, the table's D call, lacks a check against the DNA. TRBV21-1 is annotated as a pseudogene. This CDR3 has 14 residues. This CDR3 is CASSKALGEHEQYF. CDR3 nucleotides: TGTGCCAGCAGCAAAGCGCTCGGGGAGCACGAGCAGTACTTC.

V usage is TRBV28 and J usage is TRBJ2-1; no firm D call. This CDR3 comprises 11 residues. In germline, CDR1 is MDHEN, CDR2 SYDVKM. V was shortened by 5 bases and J by 5 bases, with 4 bases between the two germline ends. The CDR3 sequence is CASSPHNEQFF. The CDR3 DNA follows: TGTGCCAGCAGTCCTCACAATGAGCAGTTCTTC.

The chain uses TRBV25-1 and TRBJ1-2, with D unclear. Germline V gives CDR1 MGHDK, CDR2 SYGVNS. The length of the CDR3 is 14 residues. V was trimmed by 3 bases and J by 2 bases, leaving 10 bases between them. CDR3 bases: TGTGCCAGCAGTGATCGGGTTGGGAACTATGGCTACACCTTC. Translated: CASSDRVGNYGYTF.

The J gene is TRBJ1-1, the V gene TRBV11-2; D call uncertain. The CDR3 spans 13 residues. Germline V CDR1 and CDR2: SGHAT, FQNNGV. Trimming removed 5 bases from V and 11 bases from J, with 18 bases in between. For the CDR3, the DNA is TGTGCCAGCAGCCCCCCGCCGGATCTGAGGGCTTTCTTT. Its translation: CASSPPPDLRAFF.

This chain joins TRBV5-1 and TRBJ2-1; 9 bases align to TRBD1. Trimming cost V 6 bases and J 5 bases; bases outside gene matches: 24. The germline V gene encodes CDR1 SGHRS and CDR2 YFSETQ. CDR3 length: 20 residues. The CDR3 nucleotides are TGCGCCAGCAACCGACCGGGACAGGGTTCGGGGTCTACTATTGACAATGAGCAGTTCTTC. It yields the protein CASNRPGQGSGSTIDNEQFF.

The rearrangement joins TRBV10-3 to TRBJ2-6; D possibly corresponds to TRBD1 (6 bases). CDR1 and CDR2 (germline): ENHRY, SYGVKD. V shed 7 bases and J shed 1 base, with 14 bases lying between them. The CDR3 is 16 amino acids. The CDR3 loop is CAIIRLGQSGANVLTF. As DNA, the CDR3 is TGTGCCATCATTCGACTTGGACAGTCTGGGGCCAACGTCCTGACTTTC.

The chain has TRBV6-1 and TRBJ1-2; D might be TRBD1 (5 bases). The CDR3 runs 15 residues. The V end lost 2 bases, the J end lost 4 bases, and 14 bases lay between the germline ends. Germline CDR1 MNHNS, CDR2 SASEGT. The CDR3 bases are TGTGCCAGCAGTGAATTGGGGGGAGGCCCCTATGGCTACACCTTC. Its protein is CASSELGGGPYGYTF.

The rearrangement uses TRBV18 and TRBJ2-5, with a weak D call TRBD1 (5 bases). Germline V lookup: CDR1 KGHSH, CDR2 LQKENI. The CDR3 contains 16 residues. Trimming shortened V by 0 bases and J by 2 bases, and 13 bases separated the two germline ends. The CDR3 spells CASSPPIRAGQETQYF. CDR3 DNA sequence: TGTGCCAGCTCACCACCAATCCGGGCAGGGCAAGAGACCCAGTACTTC.

The V call is TRBV10-1, the J call TRBJ1-1; D gene uncertain. The V end lost 0 bases, the J end lost 1 base, and 3 bases lay between the germline ends. Germline V lookup: CDR1 WNHNN, CDR2 SYGVQD (reference sequence). The CDR3 has 13 amino acids. The CDR3: CASSESRNTEAFF. The CDR3 nucleotides are TGCGCCAGCAGTGAGTCGAGGAACACTGAAGCTTTCTTT.

DNA of the CDR3: TGCGCCAGCAGCTTGGGTTCGACGGGGATTCAAGAGACCCAGTACTTC. Protein sequence: CASSLGSTGIQETQYF. The chain recombines TRBV5-1 with TRBJ2-5; TRBD2 is a possible D gene (5 bases). V dropped 0 bases and J dropped 2 bases, with 14 bases sitting between them. Germline CDR1 SGHRS, CDR2 YFSETQ. This CDR3 comprises 16 residues. Variable domain in full (rest from reference TRBV5-1 and TRBJ2-5): KAGVTQTPRYLIKTRGQQVTLSCSPISGHRSVSWYQQTPGQGLQFLFEYFSETQRNKGNFPGRFSGRQFSNSRSEMNVSTLELGDSALYLCASSLGSTGIQETQYFGPGTRLLVL.

This clone occurred once. CDR3 DNA sequence: TGTGCCAGCAGCTTAGACCGGGGATACAATGAGCAGTTCTTC. Translation: CASSLDRGYNEQFF. The J gene is TRBJ2-1, the V gene TRBV7-9, with D possibly TRBD2 on 5 matching bases. V was shortened by 1 base and J by 4 bases, with 8 bases between the two germline ends. The CDR3 loop spans 14 amino acids. The germline V gene has CDR1 SEHNR and CDR2 FQNEAQ (reference sequence).

The CDR3 region is CASSATGTEKYPQHF. The CDR3 coding sequence is TGTGCCAGCAGTGCTACCGGGACTGAAAAATACCCCCAGCATTTT. This chain connects TRBV6-4 to TRBJ1-5, with D tentatively TRBD1 (5 bases). Trimming removed 4 bases from V and 10 bases from J, with 20 bases in between. Germline CDR1 reads MRHNA; CDR2 reads SNTAGT. The CDR3 runs 15 residues.

A remark on this clone: Other nucleotide sequences from this sample produce the same CDR3. This chain links TRBV5-1 with TRBJ2-7; D call uncertain. The CDR3 is 11 amino acids. V lost 0 bases and J lost 6, with 4 bases in between. Germline lookup yields CDR1 SGHRS and CDR2 YFSETQ. The CDR3: CASSLAGEQYF. DNA of the CDR3: TGCGCCAGCAGCTTGGCAGGCGAGCAGTACTTC. The full variable domain, completed using reference TRBV5-1 and TRBJ2-7, is KAGVTQTPRYLIKTRGQQVTLSCSPISGHRSVSWYQQTPGQGLQFLFEYFSETQRNKGNFPGRFSGRQFSNSRSEMNVSTLELGDSALYLCASSLAGEQYFGPGTRLTVT.

The J gene is TRBJ1-2, the V gene TRBV12-5; D remains ambiguous. Germline CDR1 LGHNT, CDR2 FRNRAP. The length of the CDR3 is 13 residues. V shed 1 base and J shed 8 bases, with 11 bases lying between them. The chain's CDR3 is CASGLATFLGYTF. The CDR3 nucleotides read TGTGCTAGTGGTTTGGCCACCTTTCTAGGCTACACCTTC. The full variable domain, its missing parts supplied by reference TRBV12-5 and TRBJ1-2, is DARVTQTPRHKVTEMGQEVTMRCQPILGHNTVFWYRQTMMQGLELLAYFRNRAPLDDSGMPKDRFSAEMPDATLATLKIQPSEPRDSAVYFCASGLATFLGYTFGSGTRLTVV.

This chain joins TRBV28 and TRBJ2-7; weak D call: TRBD1 (6 bases). V lost 2 bases and J 2 bases, leaving 16 bases between the germline ends. From germline, CDR1 is MDHEN and CDR2 SYDVKM. This CDR3 is built from 16 residues. The CDR3 DNA is TGTGCCAGCAGTTTACCCTCTGGGACATTTCCCTACGAGCAGTACTTC. Its translation: CASSLPSGTFPYEQYF.

V usage is TRBV9 and J usage is TRBJ1-1; 9 bases line up with TRBD1. Losses at the gene ends were 4 bases for V and 5 bases for J; bases not matched to a gene: 12. This CDR3 region has 16 residues. Germline loops: CDR1 SGDLS, CDR2 YYNGEE. The CDR3 bases are TGTGCCAGCAGCCCATGGACAGGGGCAATGAGGACTGAAGCTTTCTTT. This translates into CASSPWTGAMRTEAFF.

The DNA of the CDR3 is TGTGCCTGGAGCCACCGGCTAGCGGGGGGGGTGGAAGAGACCCAGTACTTC. Amino acids: CAWSHRLAGGVEETQYF. The chain combines TRBV30 with TRBJ2-5, with 12 bases aligning to TRBD2. With 3 bases clipped from V and 3 bases from J, the junction kept 11 bases outside the gene matches. The CDR3 is 17 residues long. Germline CDR1 and CDR2: GTSNPN and SVGIG (reference sequence).

The chain employs TRBV29-1 and TRBJ1-2; D not certain. Deletions cut 4 bases from V and 2 bases from J, with 8 bases between. The CDR3 length is 12 residues. Germline V CDR1 and CDR2: SQVTM, ANQGSEA. CDR3 DNA sequence: TGCAGCGTTGTCAGCGAGAACTATGGCTACACCTTC. Its translation is CSVVSENYGYTF. Together with reference TRBV29-1 and TRBJ1-2, the CDR3 gives the full variable domain: SAVISQKPSRDICQRGTSLTIQCQVDSQVTMMFWYRQQPGQSLTLIATANQGSEATYESGFVIDKFPISRPNLTFSTLTVSNMSPEDSSIYLCSVVSENYGYTFGSGTRLTVV.

The chain joins TRBV4-3 to TRBJ2-2, with TRBD2 matching 16 bases. There are 19 residues in the CDR3. V lost 2 bases to trimming and J lost 7 bases; unmatched junction nucleotides: 10. Germline V CDR1 and CDR2: LGHNA, YSLEER. The chain's CDR3 is CASSQWAGLAGGRSGELFF. In nucleotides, the CDR3 is TGCGCCAGCAGCCAATGGGCGGGACTAGCGGGAGGGCGTAGCGGGGAGCTGTTTTTT.

The rearrangement joins TRBV7-6 to TRBJ1-2; D might be TRBD1 (5 bases). V lost 0 bases and J lost 2, with 10 bases in between. CDR1 is SGHVS, CDR2 FNYEAQ, per germline. The CDR3 consists of 15 residues. Written as DNA, the CDR3 is TGTGCCAGCAGCTTAGCCGCGGGGGTAAACTATGGCTACACCTTC. This sequence encodes CASSLAAGVNYGYTF.

About this clone itself: A read error may account for a junction end that differs from germline. This chain connects TRBV5-1 to TRBJ2-3; a possible D gene is TRBD2 (5 bases). Germline CDR1 SGHRS, CDR2 YFSETQ. The length of the CDR3 is 13 residues. The CDR3 DNA reads as TGCGCCAGCAGCTTGTCTAGCACGGATACGCAGTATTTT. This translates into CASSLSSTDTQYF.

This sequence joins TRBV7-9 and TRBJ1-2; TRBD1 is a possible D gene (6 bases). Trimming took off 1 base at V and 10 bases at J, with 19 bases between the two ends. Germline CDR1 and CDR2: SEHNR and FQNEAQ (reference sequence). The length of the CDR3 is 15 residues. The CDR3 bases are TGTGCCAGCAGCTTAGGGGGGCAGGGGCTGAGAGACTACACCTTC. It yields the protein CASSLGGQGLRDYTF.

The chain combines TRBV4-2 with TRBJ2-3; D gene unclear. V was pared by 0 bases and J by 2 bases, with 9 bases between. Germline CDR1 reads LGHNA; CDR2 reads YNFKEQ. CDR3 length equals 15 residues. In DNA form, the CDR3 reads TGTGCCAGCAGCCAAGAGAAGTGGGCCACAGATACGCAGTATTTT. Amino acids: CASSQEKWATDTQYF.

The chain couples TRBV11-2 to TRBJ2-1, with 7 bases identical to TRBD2. This CDR3 is 15 amino acids long. The V segment lost 3 bases and the J segment 2 bases; nucleotides outside the gene matches: 4. The germline V gene encodes CDR1 SGHAT and CDR2 FQNNGV. The CDR3 protein is CASSFRAGAYNEQFF. The CDR3 nucleotides are TGTGCCAGCAGCTTTAGGGCGGGGGCCTACAATGAGCAGTTCTTC.

The chain uses TRBV5-6 and TRBJ1-5; 7 bases map to TRBD1. V dropped 0 bases and J dropped 4; count of bases not matched to a gene: 1. Germline lookup yields CDR1 SGHDT and CDR2 YYEEEE. The CDR3 runs to 14 residues. The CDR3: CASSLEQGNQPQHF. In DNA form, the CDR3 reads TGTGCCAGCAGCTTGGAACAGGGGAATCAGCCCCAGCATTTT.

This clone was observed a single time. The chain is built from TRBV10-3 and TRBJ2-2, with 8 bases that match TRBD2. CDR3 length: 13 residues. Per germline, CDR1 ENHRY and CDR2 SYGVKD. V lost 6 bases to trimming and J lost 8 bases; unmatched junction nucleotides: 5. DNA for the CDR3: TGTGCCATCAGCGGGACTAGTTTAGGGGAGCTGTTTTTT. The encoded protein is CAISGTSLGELFF.